This T cell receptor beta chain was profiled in a study of Graves' ophthalmopathy and Graves' hyperthyroidism. The study, taken as a whole, reports: Blood was where most expanded thyroid clonotypes above 0.001 frequency also turned up.

V gave up 7 bases and J gave up 0 bases, with 10 bases separating them. Germline values: CDR1 ENHRY, CDR2 SYGVKD. CDR3 length: 15 amino acids. Amplifying from RNA transcripts, the study obtained TCR beta CDR3 regions. A first-round RT-PCR used HTBI primers, followed by a second-round multiplex PCR. TCRdb analysed the multiplex PCR reads with MiXCR anew, one entry per CDR3 protein. The table records over a million distinct CDR3 sequences, 36% of them present only once. This clonotype was seen repeatedly, ten times or more. What it binds is unknown. The V call is TRBV10-3, the J call TRBJ1-6; unclear D gene. The sequence came from an adult man with Graves' hyperthyroidism. The sequenced material came from peripheral blood or thyroid tissue (not recorded which). CDR3 sequence: CAIKVSRSYNSPLHF. CDR3 coding DNA: TGTGCCATCAAGGTTTCCCGCTCCTATAATTCACCCCTCCACTTT.